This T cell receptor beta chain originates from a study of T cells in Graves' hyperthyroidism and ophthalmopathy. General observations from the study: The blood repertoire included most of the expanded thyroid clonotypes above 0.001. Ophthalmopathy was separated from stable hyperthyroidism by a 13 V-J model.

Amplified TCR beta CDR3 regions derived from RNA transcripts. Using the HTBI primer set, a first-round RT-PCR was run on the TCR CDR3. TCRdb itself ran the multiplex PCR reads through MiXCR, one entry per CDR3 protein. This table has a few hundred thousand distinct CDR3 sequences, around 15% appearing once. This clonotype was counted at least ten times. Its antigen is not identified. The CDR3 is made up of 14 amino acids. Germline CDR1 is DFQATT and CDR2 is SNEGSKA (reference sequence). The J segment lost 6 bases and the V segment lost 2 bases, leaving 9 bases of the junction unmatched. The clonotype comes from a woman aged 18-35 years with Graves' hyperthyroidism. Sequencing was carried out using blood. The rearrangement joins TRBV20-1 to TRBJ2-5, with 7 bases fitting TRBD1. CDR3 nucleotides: TGCAGTGCTAGAATTACAGGGGCCGGCAAGACCCAGTACTTC. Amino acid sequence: CSARITGAGKTQYF.